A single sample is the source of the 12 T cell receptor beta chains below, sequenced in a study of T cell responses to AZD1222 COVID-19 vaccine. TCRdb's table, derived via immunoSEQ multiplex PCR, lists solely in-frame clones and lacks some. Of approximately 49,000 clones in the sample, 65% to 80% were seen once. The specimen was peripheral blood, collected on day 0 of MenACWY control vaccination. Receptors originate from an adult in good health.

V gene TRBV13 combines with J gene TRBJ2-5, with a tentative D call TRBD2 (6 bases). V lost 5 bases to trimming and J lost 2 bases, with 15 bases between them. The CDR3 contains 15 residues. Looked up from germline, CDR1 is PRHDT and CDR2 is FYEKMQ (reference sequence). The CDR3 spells CASSPSGGDQETQYF. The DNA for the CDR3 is TGTGCCAGCAGCCCCAGCGGCGGGGATCAAGAGACCCAGTACTTC.

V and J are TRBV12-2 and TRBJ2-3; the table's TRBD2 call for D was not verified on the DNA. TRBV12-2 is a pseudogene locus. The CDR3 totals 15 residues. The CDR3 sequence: CASRLALDSTDTQYF. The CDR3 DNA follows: TGTGCAAGTCGCTTAGCGCTGGACTCCACAGATACGCAGTATTTT.

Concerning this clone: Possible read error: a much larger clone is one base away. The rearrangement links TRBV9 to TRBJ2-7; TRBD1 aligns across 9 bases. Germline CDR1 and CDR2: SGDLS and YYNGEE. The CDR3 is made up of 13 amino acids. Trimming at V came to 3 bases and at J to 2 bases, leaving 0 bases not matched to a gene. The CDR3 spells CASSGQGAYEQYF. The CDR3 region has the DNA TGTGCCAGCAGCGGACAGGGGGCCTACGAGCAGTACTTC.

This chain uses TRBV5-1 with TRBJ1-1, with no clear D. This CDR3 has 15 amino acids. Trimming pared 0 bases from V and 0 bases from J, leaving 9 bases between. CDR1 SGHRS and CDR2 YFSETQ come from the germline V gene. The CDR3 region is CASSLADGMNTEAFF. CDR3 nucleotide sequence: TGCGCCAGCAGCTTGGCGGACGGTATGAACACTGAAGCTTTCTTT.

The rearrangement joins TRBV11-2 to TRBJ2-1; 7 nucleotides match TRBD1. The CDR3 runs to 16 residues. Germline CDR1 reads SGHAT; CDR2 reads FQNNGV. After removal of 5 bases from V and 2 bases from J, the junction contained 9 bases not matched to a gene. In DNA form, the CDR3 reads TGTGCCAGCAGCCCGAGACAGGGTAGCCCCTACAATGAGCAGTTCTTC. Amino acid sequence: CASSPRQGSPYNEQFF. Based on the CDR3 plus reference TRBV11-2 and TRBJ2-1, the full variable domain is EAGVAQSPRYKIIEKRQSVAFWCNPISGHATLYWYQQILGQGPKLLIQFQNNGVVDDSQLPKDRFSAERLKGVDSTLKIQPAKLEDSAVYLCASSPRQGSPYNEQFFGPGTRLTVL.

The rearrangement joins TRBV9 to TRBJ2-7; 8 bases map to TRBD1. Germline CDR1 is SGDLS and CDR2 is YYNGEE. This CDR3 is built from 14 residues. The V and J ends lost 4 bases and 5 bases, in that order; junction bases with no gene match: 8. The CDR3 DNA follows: TGTGCCAGCAGCTCAAAACAGGGGGACCACGAGCAGTACTTC. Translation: CASSSKQGDHEQYF.

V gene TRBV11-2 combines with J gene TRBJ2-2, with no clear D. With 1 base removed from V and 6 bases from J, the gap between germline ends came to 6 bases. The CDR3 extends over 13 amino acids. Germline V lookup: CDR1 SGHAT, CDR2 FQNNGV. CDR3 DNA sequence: TGTGCCAGCAGCTTAGCCCGGGCCGGGGAGCTGTTTTTT. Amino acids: CASSLARAGELFF. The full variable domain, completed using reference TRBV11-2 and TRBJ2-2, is EAGVAQSPRYKIIEKRQSVAFWCNPISGHATLYWYQQILGQGPKLLIQFQNNGVVDDSQLPKDRFSAERLKGVDSTLKIQPAKLEDSAVYLCASSLARAGELFFGEGSRLTVL.

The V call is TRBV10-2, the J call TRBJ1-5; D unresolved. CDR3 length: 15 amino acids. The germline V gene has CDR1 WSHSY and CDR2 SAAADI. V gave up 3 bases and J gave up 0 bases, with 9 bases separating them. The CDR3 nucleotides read TGCGCCAGCAGTGACCCAGTCGGTAGCAATCAGCCCCAGCATTTT. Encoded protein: CASSDPVGSNQPQHF.

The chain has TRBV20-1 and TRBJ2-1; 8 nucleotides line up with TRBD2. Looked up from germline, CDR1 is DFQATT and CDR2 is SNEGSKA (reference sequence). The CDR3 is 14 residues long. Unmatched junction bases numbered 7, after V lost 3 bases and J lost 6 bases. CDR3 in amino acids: CSASGRGAGNEQFF. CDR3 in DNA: TGCAGTGCTAGTGGGCGGGGGGCAGGCAATGAGCAGTTCTTC.

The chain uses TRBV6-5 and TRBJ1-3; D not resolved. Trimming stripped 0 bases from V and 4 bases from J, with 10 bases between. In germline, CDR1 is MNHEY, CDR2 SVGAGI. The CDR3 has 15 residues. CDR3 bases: TGTGCCAGCAGTTACTCGAACGGCGGGGGAAACACCATATATTTT. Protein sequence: CASSYSNGGGNTIYF.

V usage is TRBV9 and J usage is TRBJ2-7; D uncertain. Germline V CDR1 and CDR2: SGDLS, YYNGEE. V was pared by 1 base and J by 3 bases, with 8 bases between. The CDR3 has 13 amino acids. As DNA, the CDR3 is TGTGCCAGCAGCGTAAAGGAGAGCTACGAGCAGTACTTC. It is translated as CASSVKESYEQYF.

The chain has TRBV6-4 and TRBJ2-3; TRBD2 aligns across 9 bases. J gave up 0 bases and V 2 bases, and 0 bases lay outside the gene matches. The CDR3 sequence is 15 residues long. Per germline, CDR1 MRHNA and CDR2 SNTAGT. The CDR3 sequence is CASSDGTSSTDTQYF. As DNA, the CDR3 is TGTGCCAGCAGTGACGGGACTAGCAGCACAGATACGCAGTATTTT.